This T cell receptor (beta chain) was recovered during a study of blood T cell repertoires in COVID-19. The participants were between about 18 and 90 years old and came from under 25 US areas. Cohort allocation depended upon clinical history that participants reported. Cohort 3 recovery required two negative PCRs, clearance, or symptom resolution. The authors' processing: For nucleated cells, counts were estimated from reference gene primer amplification. Generated by immunoSEQ multiplex PCR, the TCRdb table keeps only in-frame clones and is missing some. V and J calls and clone size are copied from that table; D and trimming were computed from the DNA. The table lists 400,000 to 450,000 clones, 90% of them singletons. This clone appeared once. Other DNA variants within this sample encode the same CDR3. Sequencing was done on a sample of PBMCs or T cells enriched from blood (not recorded which). The receptor's source is a man in his late teens or twenties who had recovered from COVID-19.

CDR3 DNA sequence: TGTGCCAGCAGCCAGGGGAGTCAGCCCCAGCATTTT. Protein product: CASSQGSQPQHF. J is TRBJ1-5 and V is TRBV3-1 (or the pseudogene TRBV3-2); D not certain. V was shortened by 3 bases and J by 6 bases, with 6 bases between the two germline ends. The length of the CDR3 is 12 residues. Germline CDR1 and CDR2: LGHDT and YNNKEL (reference sequence).